Below are 17 T cell receptor beta chains sequenced from a single sample in a study of shared clonotypes between healthy human individuals. Using immunoSEQ multiplex PCR, the repertoire was profiled, and TCRdb retains in-frame clones only, with some absent. The table has around 510,000 clones, around 96% seen once; the top ten hold approximately 0.067%. The sequenced sample consisted of naive CD4+ T cells sorted from blood. Subset denoted: CD45RA+ positively selected. The receptors were gathered from a woman aged 30 to 39 in good health.

The V call is TRBV5-6, the J call TRBJ2-5; 7 bases map to TRBD2. The germline CDR1 and CDR2 sequences are SGHDT and YYEEEE. The V segment lost 3 bases and the J segment 3 bases; nucleotides outside the gene matches: 11. The CDR3 sequence is 16 residues long. The CDR3 loop reads CASSSPLASGEETQYF. The CDR3 DNA is TGTGCCAGCAGCTCCCCCTTGGCTAGCGGAGAAGAGACCCAGTACTTC.

This clone was seen a single time. The V call is TRBV30, the J call TRBJ2-3; 9 nucleotides line up with TRBD1. The CDR3 is 15 amino acids. V trimming: 2 bases; J trimming: 0 bases; junction bases outside the gene matches: 3. The germline V gene has CDR1 GTSNPN and CDR2 SVGIG (reference sequence). CDR3 sequence reads: CAWSKQGASTDTQYF. CDR3 coding DNA: TGTGCCTGGAGTAAACAGGGGGCTAGCACAGATACGCAGTATTTT.

This chain joins TRBV19 and TRBJ2-5, with TRBD2 matching 11 bases. Near its end, the DNA agrees better with TRBJ2-7, so the J call may be wrong. Per the germline V gene, CDR1 is LNHDA and CDR2 is SQIVND (reference sequence). The CDR3 covers 16 residues. The CDR3, as DNA: TGTGCCAGTAGTCCTCACGGGACTAGCGGCACCTACGAGCAGTACTTC. It specifies CASSPHGTSGTYEQYF.

The count of this clone is one. The chain recombines TRBV6-6 with TRBJ1-2, with 9 bases that match TRBD1. The CDR3 loop spans 14 amino acids. Germline trimming cut 0 bases from V and 8 bases from J; bases unmatched to any gene: 4. Germline lookup yields CDR1 MNHNY and CDR2 SVGAGI (reference sequence). The CDR3 nucleotides read TGTGCCAGCAGTTACTCGTTCACAGGGGGCGGCTACACCTTC. Translation gives CASSYSFTGGGYTF.

This clone was recorded a few times. The chain has TRBV19 and TRBJ2-7; 7 nucleotides match TRBD1. The V gene end was trimmed by 9 bases and the J gene end by 2 bases; junction bases not matched to a gene: 10. CDR1 LNHDA and CDR2 SQIVND come from the germline V gene (reference sequence). The CDR3 has 14 residues. CDR3 sequence reads: CASALRTGAYEQYF. Written as DNA, the CDR3 is TGTGCCAGCGCCCTCCGGACAGGCGCCTACGAGCAGTACTTC.

The chain links TRBV27 to TRBJ1-2; 11 bases match TRBD1. Germline V gene data show CDR1 as MNHEY and CDR2 as SMNVEV (reference sequence). V was pared by 5 bases and J by 5 bases, with 16 bases of the junction left unmatched. There are 18 residues in the CDR3. The CDR3 reads CASSPQARAGTGGYGYTF. The CDR3 DNA sequence: TGTGCCAGCAGTCCCCAAGCCCGAGCCGGGACAGGGGGTTATGGCTACACCTTC.

J is TRBJ2-5 and V is TRBV27; D perhaps matches TRBD2 (5 bases). Germline CDR1 and CDR2: MNHEY and SMNVEV (reference sequence). There are 13 residues in the CDR3. V lost 7 bases, J lost 7 bases, and 16 bases lay in between. CDR3 amino acids: CASNKEGRGTQYF. The CDR3 coding sequence is TGTGCCAGCAACAAAGAGGGCCGCGGGACCCAGTACTTC.

The V gene is TRBV5-1, the J gene TRBJ1-1; D call uncertain. The V gene's germline CDR1 is SGHRS and CDR2 YFSETQ. The V end was cut by 7 bases, the J end by 0 bases, with 4 bases between. This CDR3 comprises 11 residues. CDR3 region: CASRMNTEAFF. The CDR3 region has the DNA TGCGCCAGCCGTATGAACACTGAAGCTTTCTTT.

The rearrangement joins TRBV5-1 to TRBJ2-1; weak D call: TRBD1 (5 bases). The CDR3 runs 15 residues. CDR1 is SGHRS and CDR2 is YFSETQ in the germline V gene. V lost 0 bases and J 7 bases, leaving 14 bases between the germline ends. The DNA for the CDR3 is TGCGCCAGCAGCTTGGAGGCAGGGTTATCAAATGAGCAGTTCTTC. This codes for CASSLEAGLSNEQFF.

The gene calls are TRBV11-1 and TRBJ2-7; possibly TRBD1 for D (6 bases). Per the germline V gene, CDR1 is SGHAT and CDR2 is FQDESV (reference sequence). V shed 5 bases and J shed 5 bases, with 19 bases lying between them. CDR3 length: 15 residues. The CDR3 loop reads CASSRTFLTGHEQYF. CDR3 bases: TGTGCCAGCAGCAGAACCTTTTTGACAGGACACGAGCAGTACTTC. Based on the CDR3 plus reference TRBV11-1 and TRBJ2-7, the full variable domain is EAEVAQSPRYKITEKSQAVAFWCDPISGHATLYWYRQILGQGPELLVQFQDESVVDDSQLPKDRFSAERLKGVDSTLKIQPAELGDSAMYLCASSRTFLTGHEQYFGPGTRLTVT.

This chain connects TRBV10-3 to TRBJ1-4, with D possibly TRBD1 on 5 matching bases. The length of the CDR3 is 16 residues. From germline, CDR1 is ENHRY and CDR2 SYGVKD. The germline V and J ends were trimmed by 2 bases and 5 bases, with 15 bases remaining between them. This chain's CDR3 is CAISELGLAPNEKLFF. The CDR3 DNA is TGTGCCATCAGTGAGCTGGGACTGGCCCCAAATGAAAAACTGTTTTTT.

This chain connects TRBV6-5 to TRBJ1-1, with 9 bases that match TRBD1. The CDR3 is made up of 12 amino acids. The ends lost 7 bases at V and 11 bases at J; junction bases unmatched: 8. In germline, CDR1 is MNHEY, CDR2 SVGAGI. The CDR3 nucleotides are TGTGCCAGCACCCCAACAGGGGGCTCGGCTTTCTTT. Its translation is CASTPTGGSAFF.

The gene calls are TRBV4-2 and TRBJ1-1, with D possibly TRBD1 on 5 matching bases. With 0 bases removed from V and 3 bases from J, the gap between germline ends came to 5 bases. CDR3 size: 13 residues. Germline values: CDR1 LGHNA, CDR2 YNFKEQ. The CDR3: CASSQDRDTEAFF. The CDR3 DNA follows: TGTGCCAGCAGCCAAGACAGGGACACTGAAGCTTTCTTT.

In this sample, this clone turned up a few times. The V and J genes are TRBV7-9 and TRBJ2-4; 8 bases line up with TRBD1. The CDR3 totals 15 residues. The junction had 6 bases not matched to a gene; V was cut back by 1 base and J by 7 bases. The germline V gene has CDR1 SEHNR and CDR2 FQNEAQ (reference sequence). Here the CDR3 reads CASSLVATGANIQYF. CDR3 in DNA: TGTGCCAGCAGCTTAGTGGCGACAGGGGCCAACATTCAGTACTTC.

The rearrangement uses TRBV21-1 and TRBJ1-2. TRBV21-1 is shown as a pseudogene. CDR3 size: 16 residues. CDR3 in DNA: TGTGCCAGCAGCAAGAAGACGGAGCGACCGAACTATGGCTACACCTTC. This gives the protein CASSKKTERPNYGYTF.

The chain employs TRBV7-8 and TRBJ2-5, with 10 bases fitting TRBD2. The tail of the sequence fits TRBJ2-7 better, so the J call may be wrong. The CDR3 sequence is 15 residues long. Per the germline V gene, CDR1 is SGHVS and CDR2 is FQNEAQ. CDR3 nucleotides: TGTGCCAGCAGCAATGAGCGGGAGGGTTCCTACGAGCAGTACTTC. Its translation: CASSNEREGSYEQYF.

The chain carries TRBV28 and TRBJ2-5, with D possibly TRBD1 on 5 matching bases. With the DNA end fitting TRBJ2-7 better, the J assignment may be wrong. CDR1 is MDHEN and CDR2 is SYDVKM in the germline V gene. CDR3 length: 10 amino acids. CDR3 in DNA: TGTGCCAGCCAGGGCCACGAGCAGTACTTC. Its protein product is CASQGHEQYF.